What follows are 8 T cell receptor beta chains derived from one specimen sequenced in a study of blood T cell repertoires in COVID-19. Data came from immunoSEQ multiplex PCR; TCRdb stores just in-frame clones and leaves some out. The sample shows approximately 40,000 clones, about 88% of them seen only once. Sequencing was done on a sample of peripheral blood. The receptor source for this set is a human donor in a cohort sampled during active COVID-19.

The V call is TRBV2, the J call TRBJ2-1, with TRBD2 matching 11 bases. The CDR3 extends over 14 amino acids. CDR1 SNHLY and CDR2 FYNNEI come from the germline V gene. V shed 6 bases and J 10 bases; nucleotides not matched to a gene: 8. Here the CDR3 reads CASRLAGGPREQFF. The CDR3 coding sequence is TGTGCCAGCAGATTAGCGGGGGGGCCGCGCGAGCAGTTCTTC. The full variable domain, with the rest looked up from reference TRBV2 and TRBJ2-1, is EPEVTQTPSHQVTQMGQEVILRCVPISNHLYFYWYRQILGQKVEFLVSFYNNEISEKSEIFDDQFSVERPDGSNFTLKIRSTKLEDSAMYFCASRLAGGPREQFFGPGTRLTVL.

V is TRBV5-4 and J is TRBJ2-5; 11 bases fit TRBD2. V shed 0 bases and J 4 bases; nucleotides not matched to a gene: 2. This CDR3 has 15 amino acids. The germline V gene encodes CDR1 SGHNT and CDR2 YYREEE (reference sequence). CDR3 bases: TGTGCCAGCAGCTTGGGGCTAGCGGGGGGAGAGACCCAGTACTTC. It yields the protein CASSLGLAGGETQYF.

The genes are TRBV2 and TRBJ1-2; D uncertain. Germline V gene sequence: CDR1 SNHLY, CDR2 FYNNEI. V shed 1 base and J shed 5 bases, with 8 bases lying between them. The CDR3 sequence is 13 residues long. The CDR3 sequence is CASSEGERYGYTF. For the CDR3, the DNA is TGTGCCAGCAGTGAAGGGGAGAGGTATGGCTACACCTTC.

The J gene is TRBJ2-6, the V gene TRBV5-5; 8 bases are shared with TRBD1. V lost 4 bases and J lost 2; bases outside the gene matches: 8. CDR1 is SGHKS and CDR2 is YYEKEE in the germline V gene (reference sequence). This CDR3 region has 17 residues. CDR3 in amino acids: CASSDRTGWAGANVLTF. CDR3 nucleotide sequence: TGTGCCAGCAGCGACCGGACAGGGTGGGCTGGGGCCAACGTCCTGACTTTC. Supplemented by reference TRBV5-5 and TRBJ2-6, the full variable domain reads DAGVTQSPTHLIKTRGQQVTLRCSPISGHKSVSWYQQVLGQGPQFIFQYYEKEERGRGNFPDRFSARQFPNYSSELNVNALLLGDSALYLCASSDRTGWAGANVLTFGAGSRLTVL.

This clone showed up just once. The chain has TRBV14 and TRBJ1-1; the D is unclear. With 2 bases removed from V and 0 bases from J, the gap between germline ends came to 13 bases. Germline CDR1 is SGHDN and CDR2 is FVKESK. CDR3 length equals 16 residues. For the CDR3, the DNA is TGTGCCAGCAGCCAAAATTCCGGACTCATGAACACTGAAGCTTTCTTT. It specifies CASSQNSGLMNTEAFF.

The chain recombines TRBV19 with TRBJ2-3; 9 nucleotides line up with TRBD2. Losses at the gene ends were 6 bases for V and 5 bases for J; bases not matched to a gene: 18. This CDR3 spans 18 amino acids. Germline V lookup: CDR1 LNHDA, CDR2 SQIVND (reference sequence). The CDR3 loop is CASSEGLAGSPRGDTQYF. The CDR3 DNA reads as TGTGCCAGTAGCGAAGGGCTAGCGGGGTCGCCAAGGGGAGATACGCAGTATTTT.

The genes are TRBV10-2 and TRBJ1-1, with 7 nucleotides matching TRBD1. The CDR3 is 14 residues long. CDR1 WSHSY and CDR2 SAAADI come from the germline V gene. The V segment lost 3 bases and the J segment 1 base; nucleotides outside the gene matches: 2. CDR3 in amino acids: CASSDAGGNTEAFF. The CDR3 bases are TGCGCCAGCAGTGACGCAGGGGGGAACACTGAAGCTTTCTTT.

This clone is categorized as medium-sized. As DNA, the CDR3 is TGTGCCAGCACCGGACAGGGCCCCAATCAGCATTTT. It translates to CASTGQGPNQHF. V gene TRBV21-1 combines with J gene TRBJ1-5; the table assigns TRBD1, which was not confirmed against the DNA. TRBV21-1 is given as a pseudogene. The CDR3 has 12 amino acids.